Following are 16 T cell receptor beta chains from one sample sequenced in a study of blood T cell repertoires in COVID-19. Clones were read by immunoSEQ multiplex PCR, and TCRdb kept only the in-frame ones, dropping some. The data contain 200,000 to 250,000 clones, approximately 85% of them singletons. The sample comprised peripheral blood. All receptors derive from a man over 45 with COVID-19, enrolled during active disease.

V is TRBV6-5 and J is TRBJ2-3; TRBD1 matches 7 bases. The CDR3 runs to 15 residues. The germline gives CDR1 MNHEY, CDR2 SVGAGI. The V gene end was trimmed by 5 bases and the J gene end by 0 bases; junction bases not matched to a gene: 5. Here the CDR3 reads CASSTDRRSTDTQYF. CDR3 in DNA: TGTGCCAGCAGTACGGACAGGCGAAGCACAGATACGCAGTATTTT.

The rearrangement uses TRBV5-1 and TRBJ1-2, with TRBD1 identical over 12 bases. Unmatched junction bases numbered 10, after V lost 5 bases and J lost 5 bases. CDR1 SGHRS and CDR2 YFSETQ come from the germline V gene. The CDR3 sequence is 16 residues long. CDR3 coding DNA: TGCGCCAGCAGTAGAGAACCGGGACAGGGGGCATATGGCTACACCTTC. This sequence encodes CASSREPGQGAYGYTF.

The rearrangement links TRBV7-3 to TRBJ2-7; D may be TRBD1 (6 bases). Germline V CDR1 and CDR2: SGHTA, FQGTGA. This CDR3 contains 16 residues. V lost 5 bases, J lost 5 bases, and 22 bases lay in between. The CDR3 coding sequence is TGTGCCAGCAGCCCGCAAGGGACAACGGTCAAGGACGAGCAGTACTTC. Encoded protein: CASSPQGTTVKDEQYF.

The chain combines TRBV10-2 with TRBJ1-5; TRBD1 matches 8 bases. The V gene's germline CDR1 is WSHSY and CDR2 SAAADI. V trimming: 8 bases; J trimming: 0 bases; junction bases outside the gene matches: 12. The CDR3 length is 17 residues. The CDR3 bases are TGCGCCAGCCGAAAGGACAGGGCCGGTAATAGCAATCAGCCCCAGCATTTT. Residues: CASRKDRAGNSNQPQHF.

The table lists this clone with a count of one. The chain employs TRBV2 and TRBJ1-1, with unresolved D. Trimming shortened V by 5 bases and J by 0 bases, and 10 bases separated the two germline ends. CDR1 and CDR2 from the germline V gene are SNHLY and FYNNEI. The CDR3 has 14 residues. In DNA form, the CDR3 reads TGTGCCAGCAGTCGAACCGACATGAACACTGAAGCTTTCTTT. As protein: CASSRTDMNTEAFF. Together with reference TRBV2 and TRBJ1-1, the CDR3 gives the full variable domain: EPEVTQTPSHQVTQMGQEVILRCVPISNHLYFYWYRQILGQKVEFLVSFYNNEISEKSEIFDDQFSVERPDGSNFTLKIRSTKLEDSAMYFCASSRTDMNTEAFFGQGTRLTVV.

The chain uses TRBV9 and TRBJ2-5, with D possibly TRBD1 on 6 matching bases. The CDR3 sequence is 15 residues long. Germline assignment: CDR1 SGDLS and CDR2 YYNGEE. V lost 4 bases to trimming and J lost 5 bases, with 18 bases between them. This CDR3 is CASSLYTGMQETQYF. The CDR3 DNA sequence: TGTGCCAGCAGCCTATATACAGGGATGCAGGAGACCCAGTACTTC. Using reference TRBV9 and TRBJ2-5 for the parts outside the CDR3, the full variable domain is DSGVTQTPKHLITATGQRVTLRCSPRSGDLSVYWYQQSLDQGLQFLIQYYNGEERAKGNILERFSAQQFPDLHSELNLSSLELGDSALYFCASSLYTGMQETQYFGPGTRLLVL.

The rearrangement uses TRBV18 and TRBJ1-4, with 8 positions matching TRBD1. The CDR3 has 15 amino acids. V trimming: 4 bases; J trimming: 3 bases; junction bases outside the gene matches: 4. Germline V CDR1 and CDR2: KGHSH, LQKENI. The CDR3: CASSRGQGANEKLFF. CDR3 in DNA: TGTGCCAGCTCACGAGGACAGGGTGCTAATGAAAAACTGTTTTTT.

This clone was detected a few times. V usage is TRBV19 and J usage is TRBJ2-5; a weak D match, TRBD1 (6 bases). The germline gives CDR1 LNHDA, CDR2 SQIVND (reference sequence). The CDR3 totals 13 residues. Trimming cost V 7 bases and J 5 bases, with 14 bases left between them. The CDR3 DNA is TGTGCCAGTACCAAGACAGGCGGGGAGACCCAGTACTTC. It translates to CASTKTGGETQYF.

The chain joins TRBV11-1 to TRBJ2-7; 9 bases are a match to TRBD1. In germline, CDR1 is SGHAT, CDR2 FQDESV (reference sequence). Trimming cost V 0 bases and J 4 bases; bases outside gene matches: 4. The CDR3 is 15 amino acids. CDR3 bases: TGTGCCAGCAGCTTAGCCGGGACAGGGTCGTACGAGCAGTACTTC. Amino acid sequence: CASSLAGTGSYEQYF.

The chain carries TRBV9 and TRBJ2-2; 10 positions match TRBD1. The CDR3 is 16 residues long. The trim removed 2 bases at V and 5 bases at J, leaving 6 bases unmatched. From germline, CDR1 is SGDLS and CDR2 YYNGEE. CDR3 DNA sequence: TGTGCCAGCAGCGTTACCGGGACAGGGGCGACCGGGGAGCTGTTTTTT. It translates to CASSVTGTGATGELFF.

This clone was detected ten times or more. V and J are TRBV15 and TRBJ2-2; tentatively, D is TRBD1 (5 bases). V dropped 3 bases and J dropped 0 bases, with 8 bases sitting between them. CDR1 is LNHNV and CDR2 is YYDKDF in the germline V gene (reference sequence). The length of the CDR3 is 15 residues. The CDR3 DNA reads as TGTGCCACCAGCAGGTGGGGCTCGAACACCGGGGAGCTGTTTTTT. It translates to CATSRWGSNTGELFF.

In its sample, this clone was seen a few times. The rearrangement joins TRBV28 to TRBJ1-1, with unresolved D. The CDR3 has 14 amino acids. Between the trimmed V and J ends, which lost 2 bases and 5 bases, there was a span of 12 bases. The germline V gene has CDR1 MDHEN and CDR2 SYDVKM. DNA for the CDR3: TGTGCCAGCAGTTTAGTGGGAGTTCGGACTGAAGCTTTCTTT. Residues: CASSLVGVRTEAFF. Variable domain in full (rest from reference TRBV28 and TRBJ1-1): DVKVTQSSRYLVKRTGEKVFLECVQDMDHENMFWYRQDPGLGLRLIYFSYDVKMKEKGDIPEGYSVSREKKERFSLILESASTNQTSMYLCASSLVGVRTEAFFGQGTRLTVV.

J is TRBJ2-1 and V is TRBV6-5, with TRBD2 matching 13 bases. Germline-derived CDR1 and CDR2 are MNHEY and SVGAGI. The length of the CDR3 is 15 residues. V shed 0 bases, J shed 10 bases, and the junction held 3 bases outside the gene matches. The CDR3 loop reads CASSYSKGLAGEQFF. CDR3 coding DNA: TGTGCCAGCAGTTACTCTAAGGGACTAGCGGGGGAGCAGTTCTTC.

This clone was found once. V gene TRBV28 combines with J gene TRBJ2-1; tentatively, D is TRBD2 (7 bases). The CDR3 sequence is 13 residues long. The germline V gene encodes CDR1 MDHEN and CDR2 SYDVKM. DNA of the CDR3: TGTGCTTCGACGGGGGGCGAAATCAATGAGCAGTTCTTC. Protein product: CASTGGEINEQFF.

This clone has at least ten counts. This sequence joins TRBV6-4 and TRBJ2-3; TRBD2 matches at 10 bases. With 3 bases clipped from V and 2 bases from J, the junction kept 2 bases outside the gene matches. Per the germline V gene, CDR1 is MRHNA and CDR2 is SNTAGT. The CDR3 has 15 amino acids. The CDR3 loop is CASSESGGATDTQYF. The CDR3 DNA follows: TGTGCCAGCAGTGAGAGCGGGGGGGCCACAGATACGCAGTATTTT.

Comments on this clone: The sample contains more than one DNA sequence encoding this CDR3. The chain employs TRBV9 and TRBJ2-3, with 7 nucleotides matching TRBD1. Germline CDR1 and CDR2: SGDLS and YYNGEE. The CDR3 consists of 15 residues. V lost 3 bases to trimming and J lost 4 bases; unmatched junction nucleotides: 8. CDR3 nucleotide sequence: TGTGCCAGCAGCGCAAGACAGGGCTCCCCAGATACGCAGTATTTT. Translated: CASSARQGSPDTQYF.